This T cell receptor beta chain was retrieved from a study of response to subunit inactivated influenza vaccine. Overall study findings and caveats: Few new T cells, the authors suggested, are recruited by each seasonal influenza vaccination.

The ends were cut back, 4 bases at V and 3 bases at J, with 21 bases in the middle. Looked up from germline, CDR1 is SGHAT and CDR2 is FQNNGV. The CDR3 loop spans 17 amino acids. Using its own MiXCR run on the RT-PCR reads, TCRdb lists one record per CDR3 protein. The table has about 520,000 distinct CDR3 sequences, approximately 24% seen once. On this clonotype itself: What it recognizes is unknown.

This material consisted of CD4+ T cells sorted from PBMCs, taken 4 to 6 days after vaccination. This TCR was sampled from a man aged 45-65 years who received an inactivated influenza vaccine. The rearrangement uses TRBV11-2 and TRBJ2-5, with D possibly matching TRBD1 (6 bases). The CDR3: CASSSKQKTRGKETQYF. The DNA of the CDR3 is TGTGCCAGCAGCTCGAAACAAAAGACAAGGGGGAAAGAGACCCAGTACTTC.